The clone carrying this T cell receptor (beta chain) was seen a handful of times. The antigen remains unidentified. This sample was taken from a study of cytomegalovirus exposure and HLA in healthy donors. Findings and caveats of the study: The study listed roughly 160 cytomegalovirus-associated TCR beta chains. In a later analysis, an Asian-associated ancestry cluster reportedly showed fewer N-insertions than the roughly 730-donor mean. Highly shared variants forming one cluster were likely a sequencing artifact.

Primers for the PCR totalled 60 Vbeta and 13 Jbeta. In the study's own analysis: A follow-up analysis tallied about 88 million unique TCR beta chains, 8.5 million to 14 million shared. Data came from immunoSEQ multiplex PCR; TCRdb stores just in-frame clones and leaves some out. V and J calls and clone size are as listed in that table; D and trimming were resolved from the DNA. Of 180,000 or so clones listed, around 79% are singletons. CDR3 length: 13 amino acids. V was pared by 7 bases and J by 6 bases, with 9 bases of the junction left unmatched. Germline V CDR1 and CDR2: MNHNS, SASEGT. This TCR came from a man between 45 and 60 years old in good health and CMV-seropositive. The sample comprised PBMCs. This chain uses TRBV6-1 with TRBJ2-7; 7 positions match TRBD1. In DNA, the CDR3 is TGTGCCAGCACCGAACAGGGGAGAGGCGAGCAGTACGTC. Protein sequence: CASTEQGRGEQYV.